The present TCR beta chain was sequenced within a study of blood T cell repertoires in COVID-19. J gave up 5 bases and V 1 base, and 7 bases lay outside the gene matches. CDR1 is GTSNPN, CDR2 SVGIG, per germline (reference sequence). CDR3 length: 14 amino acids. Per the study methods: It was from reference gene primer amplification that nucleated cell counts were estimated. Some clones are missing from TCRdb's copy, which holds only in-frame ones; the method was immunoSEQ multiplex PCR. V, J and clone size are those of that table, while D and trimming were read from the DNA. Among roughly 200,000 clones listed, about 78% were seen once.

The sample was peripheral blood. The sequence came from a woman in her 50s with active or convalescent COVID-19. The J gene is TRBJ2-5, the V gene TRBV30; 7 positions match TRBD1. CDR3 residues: CAWSEAGGSETQYF. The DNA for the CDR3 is TGTGCCTGGAGTGAGGCAGGGGGATCTGAGACCCAGTACTTC.